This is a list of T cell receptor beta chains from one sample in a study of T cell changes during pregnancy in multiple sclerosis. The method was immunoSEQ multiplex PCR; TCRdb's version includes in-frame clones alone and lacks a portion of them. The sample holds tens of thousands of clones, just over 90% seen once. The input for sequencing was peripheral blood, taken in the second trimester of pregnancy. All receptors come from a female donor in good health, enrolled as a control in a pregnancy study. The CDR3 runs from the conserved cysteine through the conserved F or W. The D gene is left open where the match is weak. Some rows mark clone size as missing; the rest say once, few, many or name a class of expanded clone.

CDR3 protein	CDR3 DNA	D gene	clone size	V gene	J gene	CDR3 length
CASSNGGTGSNQPQHF	TGTGCCAGCAGCAATGGCGGGACCGGTAGCAATCAGCCCCAGCATTTT	.	.	TRBV5-4	TRBJ1-5	16
CASTLGATEAFF	TGTGCTAGTACCCTGGGGGCCACTGAAGCTTTCTTT	.	.	TRBV12-5	TRBJ1-1	12
CASSQEKLTDTQYF	TGCGCCAGCAGCCAAGAGAAACTCACAGATACGCAGTATTTT	.	.	TRBV4-1	TRBJ2-3	14
CASSQDQGGGYTF	TGTGCCAGCAGCCAAGATCAGGGGGGAGGCTACACCTTC	TRBD1	.	TRBV4-2	TRBJ1-2	13
CASSPPFRDRGLSGYTF	TGCGCCAGCAGCCCGCCCTTTCGGGACAGGGGTCTTTCTGGCTACACCTTC	TRBD1	once	TRBV4-1	TRBJ1-2	17
CASSPKPGQLGELFF	TGTGCCAGCAGCCCCAAACCTGGACAGCTCGGGGAGCTGTTTTTT	.	.	TRBV5-6	TRBJ2-2	15
CASSPRQGLSPPLHF	TGCGCCAGCAGCCCACGACAGGGGCTATCGCCACCCCTCCACTTT	TRBD1	few	TRBV5-1	TRBJ1-6	15
CASSFSEAGGEETQYF	TGTGCCAGCAGCTTTTCCGAGGCCGGGGGGGAAGAGACCCAGTACTTC	TRBD2	.	TRBV7-8	TRBJ2-5	16
CASSLVGPSGGAHEQFF	TGTGCCAGCAGCTTAGTGGGCCCTAGCGGGGGGGCCCATGAGCAGTTCTTC	TRBD2	.	TRBV7-9	TRBJ2-1	17
CATSRGGLANYGYTF	TGTGCCACCAGCAGAGGAGGCCTAGCTAACTATGGCTACACCTTC	.	.	TRBV15	TRBJ1-2	15
CASSGVEAFF	TGTGCCAGCAGCGGAGTCGAGGCTTTCTTT	.	.	TRBV7-9	TRBJ1-1	10
CASTGGGIGGEQYF	TGTGCCAGTACCGGGGGGGGAATCGGAGGCGAGCAGTACTTC	TRBD2	.	TRBV19	TRBJ2-7	14
CASSHSVNTDTQYF	TGTGCCAGCTCACACTCCGTAAACACAGATACGCAGTATTTT	.	.	TRBV18	TRBJ2-3	14
CAWSLGNYGYTF	TGTGCCTGGAGCCTGGGCAACTATGGCTACACCTTC	.	.	TRBV30	TRBJ1-2	12
CAWSEGGDEQYF	TGTGCCTGGAGTGAGGGGGGGGACGAGCAGTACTTC	.	.	TRBV30	TRBJ2-7	12
CASSPRQDGVSYGYTF	TGTGCCAGCAGCCCACGACAGGACGGCGTTAGCTATGGCTACACCTTC	.	.	TRBV5-5	TRBJ1-2	16
CASSLRTGPSYEQYF	TGTGCCAGCAGCTTAAGGACAGGGCCCTCCTACGAGCAGTACTTC	TRBD1	once	TRBV11-2	TRBJ2-7	15
CASSYSGRYNEQFF	TGTGCCAGCAGTTACTCGGGGAGGTACAATGAGCAGTTCTTC	.	.	TRBV6-5	TRBJ2-1	14
CASSELSSSGYTF	TGTGCCAGCAGTGAACTGTCGAGTAGCGGCTACACCTTC	.	.	TRBV6-1	TRBJ1-2	13
CASSVGQGTTGELFF	TGTGCCAGCTCAGTTGGACAGGGTACGACCGGGGAGCTGTTTTTT	TRBD1	.	TRBV18	TRBJ2-2	15
CASSLAREREKLFF	TGTGCCAGCAGCTTAGCCAGGGAACGTGAAAAACTGTTTTTT	.	.	TRBV13	TRBJ1-4	14
CASRHRGNTEAFF	TGTGCCAGCAGGCACAGGGGGAACACTGAAGCTTTCTTT	TRBD1	.	TRBV6-5	TRBJ1-1	13
CTSSSRGGGKGYTF	TGCACCAGCAGCTCCCGAGGGGGGGGCAAGGGCTACACCTTC	.	.	TRBV1	TRBJ1-2	14
CASSVGDTGELFF	TGTGCCAGCAGTGTAGGGGATACCGGGGAGCTGTTTTTT	.	.	TRBV6-4	TRBJ2-2	13
CASRDRANYGYTF	TGTGCCAGCCGGGACAGGGCTAACTATGGCTACACCTTC	TRBD1	.	TRBV10-3	TRBJ1-2	13
CASGHGQLGEAFF	TGTGCCAGCGGTCACGGACAGCTTGGAGAAGCTTTCTTT	.	.	TRBV27	TRBJ1-1	13
CASSGRGNYGYTF	TGTGCCAGTAGTGGGCGCGGGAACTATGGCTACACCTTC	.	once	TRBV19	TRBJ1-2	13
CASSEAVPTGKQPQHF	TGTGCCAGCAGTGAAGCTGTTCCGACCGGGAAGCAGCCCCAGCATTTT	.	once	TRBV6-1	TRBJ1-5	16
CASSPEWGVKGLKETQYF	TGCGCCAGCAGCCCGGAGTGGGGCGTCAAGGGATTAAAAGAGACCCAGTACTTC	.	.	TRBV4-3	TRBJ2-5	18
CAWSKGLTFYGYTF	TGTGCCTGGAGTAAGGGACTAACCTTCTATGGCTACACCTTC	.	.	TRBV30	TRBJ1-2	14
CASSPSGSANYGYTF	TGTGCCAGCTCACCATCGGGTTCAGCTAACTATGGCTACACCTTC	.	once	TRBV18	TRBJ1-2	15
CASSQDLSGVVSPLHF	TGTGCCAGCAGCCAAGATCTTTCAGGGGTTGTATCACCCCTCCACTTT	.	.	TRBV14	TRBJ1-6	16
CATAKDRGPIGQYF	TGTGCCACCGCGAAAGACAGGGGGCCTATCGGGCAGTACTTC	TRBD1	.	TRBV19	TRBJ2-7	14
CASSLSGITDTQYF	TGCGCCAGCAGCTTATCAGGGATCACAGATACGCAGTATTTT	.	.	TRBV5-1	TRBJ2-3	14
CASSLNGLRQETQYF	TGTGCCAGCAGCTTAAACGGACTTCGTCAAGAGACCCAGTACTTC	.	.	TRBV7-3	TRBJ2-5	15
CASSLSSRGADTQYF	TGTGCCAGCAGTTTATCCTCACGGGGGGCAGATACGCAGTATTTT	TRBD2	.	TRBV27	TRBJ2-3	15
CASGPPGQGASEQFF	TGTGCTAGTGGTCCTCCGGGACAGGGGGCATCTGAGCAGTTCTTC	TRBD1	.	TRBV12-5	TRBJ2-1	15
CASSVVRGEQFF	TGTGCCAGCAGCGTAGTGCGGGGTGAGCAGTTCTTC	.	.	TRBV9	TRBJ2-1	12
CASSLIGDSPLHF	TGTGCCAGCAGCTTAATCGGGGATTCACCCCTCCACTTT	.	.	TRBV11-3	TRBJ1-6	13
CASSDTGRNQPQHF	TGTGCCAGCAGTGACACAGGGCGAAATCAGCCCCAGCATTTT	.	.	TRBV2	TRBJ1-5	14